The rows below give T cell receptor beta chains drawn from one sample of a study of CXCR3-negative and CXCR3-positive naive CD8 T cells. TCRdb reprocessed the 5' RACE reads, with one entry per CDR3 protein and no DNA. This sample's table reports about 130,000 distinct CDR3 sequences. The sequenced sample was naive CXCR3- CD8+ T cells from blood. The source is a human donor in good health. Some clones in this sample may be carry-over from other donors' samples. CDR3s include the opening cysteine and the closing phenylalanine or tryptophan.

V gene	J gene	CDR3 protein
TRBV28	TRBJ2-7	CASRSIRQGGGDEQYF
TRBV3-1	TRBJ2-2	CASSLPGTGELFF
TRBV11-1	TRBJ2-3	CASSFLAGVTDTQYF
TRBV29-1	TRBJ2-7	CSVETGSGTYEQYF
TRBV11-2	TRBJ2-1	CASTYGGSSYNEQFF
TRBV27	TRBJ2-1	CASSLKAGEYNEQFF
TRBV12-3/TRBV12-4	TRBJ2-7	CASSPTSGGNEQYF
TRBV7-9	TRBJ1-1	CASSPPQGSNTEAFF
TRBV5-1	TRBJ2-5	CASSLIGSRETQYF
TRBV28	TRBJ1-1	CASSSPTSRGANTEAFF
TRBV7-9	TRBJ2-3	CASSEQITTSTDTQYF
TRBV2	TRBJ2-2	CASSYRGTTGELFF
TRBV28	TRBJ2-7	CASSLDRDRGYEQYF
TRBV12-3/TRBV12-4	TRBJ2-1	CATHEAGGSYNEQFF
TRBV27	TRBJ2-7	CASSLIPGAPSYEQYF
TRBV5-6	TRBJ2-1	CASSLVSSGEQFF
TRBV6-1	TRBJ2-7	CASTGDRAYEQYF
TRBV20-1	TRBJ2-1	CSAIGLTESSYNEQFF
TRBV7-9	TRBJ2-5	CASSSNRDFKETQYF
TRBV28	TRBJ2-3	CASGPLTSVPTDTQYF
TRBV12-3/TRBV12-4	TRBJ2-1	CASSPPYNEQFF
TRBV12-3/TRBV12-4	TRBJ2-1	CASSSPDRVGEQFF
TRBV7-9	TRBJ1-1	CASSLMGHTEAFF
TRBV7-9	TRBJ2-1	CASSQGTGAYNEQFF
TRBV11-2	TRBJ2-7	CASRVGQGSYEQYF
TRBV3-1	TRBJ1-2	CASSHRIDRSGGYTF
TRBV29-1	TRBJ2-1	CSVEGALEGNEQFF
TRBV7-9	TRBJ2-3	CASSFYNGGSTSTDTQYF
TRBV9	TRBJ2-7	CASSVGLPAMDEQYF
TRBV15	TRBJ2-3	CATSETSGETDTQYF
TRBV12-3/TRBV12-4	TRBJ2-2	CASRVLAGENTGELFF
TRBV7-9	TRBJ2-1	CASSRPAYNEQFF
TRBV15	TRBJ2-1	CATSEGYNNEQFF
TRBV11-3	TRBJ2-1	CASSLVPPGTSGRYEQFF
TRBV4-1	TRBJ2-1	CASSQAMSFYNEQFF
TRBV29-1	TRBJ1-1	CSVSEYGDTEAFF
TRBV15	TRBJ1-1	CATSSSDRGQAFF
TRBV5-1	TRBJ2-3	CASSRPRDGGTDTQYF
TRBV29-1	TRBJ2-6	CSGYSGANVLTF
TRBV29-1	TRBJ2-3	CSVMTTSTDTQYF
TRBV11-1	TRBJ2-3	CASSWTGSFTDTQYF
TRBV27	TRBJ1-2	CASTPGRYYGYTF
TRBV24-1	TRBJ2-1	CATSDTSGMDEQFF
TRBV12-3/TRBV12-4	TRBJ1-1	CASSTGGGTEAFF
TRBV9	TRBJ2-2	CASTTGDTGELFF
TRBV27	TRBJ1-1	CASSPRPGGIPGGAEAFF
TRBV20-1	TRBJ2-7	CSARPKQEGYEQYF